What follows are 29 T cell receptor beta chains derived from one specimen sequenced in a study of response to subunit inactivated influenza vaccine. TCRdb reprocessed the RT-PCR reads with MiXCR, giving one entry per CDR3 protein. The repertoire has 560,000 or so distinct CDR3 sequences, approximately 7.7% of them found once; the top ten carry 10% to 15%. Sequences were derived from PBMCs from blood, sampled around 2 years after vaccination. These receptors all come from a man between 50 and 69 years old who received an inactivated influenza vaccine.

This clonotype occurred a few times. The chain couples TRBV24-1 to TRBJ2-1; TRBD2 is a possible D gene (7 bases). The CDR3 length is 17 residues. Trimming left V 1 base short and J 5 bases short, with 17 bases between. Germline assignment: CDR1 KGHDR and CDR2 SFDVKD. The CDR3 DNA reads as TGTGCCACCAGTGATTTCGGGATGGGGGGGCCAAACAATGAGCAGTTCTTC. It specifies CATSDFGMGGPNNEQFF.

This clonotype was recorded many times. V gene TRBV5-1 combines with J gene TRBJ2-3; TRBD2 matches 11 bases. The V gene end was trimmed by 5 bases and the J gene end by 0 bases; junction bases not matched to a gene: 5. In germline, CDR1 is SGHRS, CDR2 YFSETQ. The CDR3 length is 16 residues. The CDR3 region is CASRSGTSGSTDTQYF. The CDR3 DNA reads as TGCGCCAGCAGATCTGGGACTAGCGGTAGCACAGATACGCAGTATTTT.

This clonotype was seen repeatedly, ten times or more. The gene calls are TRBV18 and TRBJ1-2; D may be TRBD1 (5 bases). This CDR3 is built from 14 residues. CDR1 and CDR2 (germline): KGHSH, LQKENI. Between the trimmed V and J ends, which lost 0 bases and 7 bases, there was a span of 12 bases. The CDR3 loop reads CASSPPQGHSGYTF. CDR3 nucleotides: TGTGCCAGCTCACCACCGCAGGGCCACTCTGGCTACACCTTC.

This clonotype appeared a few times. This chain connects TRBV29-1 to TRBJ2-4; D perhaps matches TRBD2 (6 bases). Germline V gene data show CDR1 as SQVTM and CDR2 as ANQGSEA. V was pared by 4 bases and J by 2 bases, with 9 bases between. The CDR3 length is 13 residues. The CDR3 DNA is TGCAGCGTTGGGGACTTAACCAAAAACATTCAGTACTTC. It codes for CSVGDLTKNIQYF.

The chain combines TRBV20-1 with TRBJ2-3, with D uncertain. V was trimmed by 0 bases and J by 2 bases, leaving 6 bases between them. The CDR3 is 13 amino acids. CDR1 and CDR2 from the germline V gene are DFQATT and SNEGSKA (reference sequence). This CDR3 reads CSARDRYTDTQYF. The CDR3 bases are TGCAGTGCTAGAGACCGTTACACAGATACGCAGTATTTT.

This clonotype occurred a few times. This CDR3 is CASIKDHSNQPQHF. The CDR3 nucleotides are TGTGCCAGCATTAAGGACCATAGCAATCAGCCCCAGCATTTT. The chain employs TRBV2 and TRBJ1-5; no reliable D call. Germline V gene sequence: CDR1 SNHLY, CDR2 FYNNEI. This CDR3 is 14 amino acids long. V lost 7 bases, J lost 0 bases, and 10 bases lay in between.

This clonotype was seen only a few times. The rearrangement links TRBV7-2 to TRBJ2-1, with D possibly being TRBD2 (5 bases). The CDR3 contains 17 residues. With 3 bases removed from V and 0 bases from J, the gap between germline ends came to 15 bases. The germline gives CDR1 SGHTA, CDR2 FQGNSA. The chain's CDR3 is CASSLLPSLSSYNEQFF. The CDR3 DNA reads TGTGCCAGCAGCTTGCTCCCTAGCTTGAGCTCCTACAATGAGCAGTTCTTC.

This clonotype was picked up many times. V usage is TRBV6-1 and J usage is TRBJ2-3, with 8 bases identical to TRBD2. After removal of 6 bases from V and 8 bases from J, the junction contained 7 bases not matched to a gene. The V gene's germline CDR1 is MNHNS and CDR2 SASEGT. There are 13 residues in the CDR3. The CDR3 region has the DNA TGTGCCAGCAGCTTTAGCGGGAAGGTTACGCAGTATTTT. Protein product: CASSFSGKVTQYF.

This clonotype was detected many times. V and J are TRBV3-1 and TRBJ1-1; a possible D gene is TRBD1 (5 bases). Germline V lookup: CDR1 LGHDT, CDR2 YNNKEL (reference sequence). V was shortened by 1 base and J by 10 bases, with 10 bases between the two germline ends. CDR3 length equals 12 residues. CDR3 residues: CASSQGGRGAFF. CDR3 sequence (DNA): TGTGCCAGCAGCCAAGGGGGACGAGGAGCTTTCTTT.

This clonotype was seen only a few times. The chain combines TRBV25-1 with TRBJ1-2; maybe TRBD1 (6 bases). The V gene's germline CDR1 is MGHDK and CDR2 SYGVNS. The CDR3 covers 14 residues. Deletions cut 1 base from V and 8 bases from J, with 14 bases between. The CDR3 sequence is CASSEFSGGGGYTF. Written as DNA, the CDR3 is TGTGCCAGCAGTGAATTCAGCGGGGGCGGGGGCTACACCTTC.

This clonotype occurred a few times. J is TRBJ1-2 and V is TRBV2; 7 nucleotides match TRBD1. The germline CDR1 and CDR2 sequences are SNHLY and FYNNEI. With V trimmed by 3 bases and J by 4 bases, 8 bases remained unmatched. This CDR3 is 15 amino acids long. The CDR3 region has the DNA TGTGCCAGCAGTGATGTATTAGGGGGCAGCTATGGCTACACCTTC. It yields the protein CASSDVLGGSYGYTF.

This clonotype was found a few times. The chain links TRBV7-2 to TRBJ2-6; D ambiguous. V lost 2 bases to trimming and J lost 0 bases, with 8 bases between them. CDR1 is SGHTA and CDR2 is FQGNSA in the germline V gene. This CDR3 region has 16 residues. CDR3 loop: CASSLYGDSGANVLTF. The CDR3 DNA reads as TGTGCCAGCAGCTTATATGGAGACTCTGGGGCCAACGTCCTGACTTTC. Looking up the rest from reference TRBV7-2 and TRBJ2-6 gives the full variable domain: GAGVSQSPSNKVTEKGKDVELRCDPISGHTALYWYRQSLGQGLEFLIYFQGNSAPDKSGLPSDRFSAERTGGSVSTLTIQRTQQEDSAVYLCASSLYGDSGANVLTFGAGSRLTVL.

As DNA, the CDR3 is TGTGCCAGCAGCTCCGATCCGGGACAAGAGTACTTC. Amino acids: CASSSDPGQEYF. The chain has TRBV7-9 and TRBJ2-7; the D gene is possibly TRBD1 (6 bases). Trimming shortened V by 4 bases and J by 11 bases, and 15 bases separated the two germline ends. Looked up from germline, CDR1 is SEHNR and CDR2 is FQNEAQ (reference sequence). The CDR3 runs to 12 residues.

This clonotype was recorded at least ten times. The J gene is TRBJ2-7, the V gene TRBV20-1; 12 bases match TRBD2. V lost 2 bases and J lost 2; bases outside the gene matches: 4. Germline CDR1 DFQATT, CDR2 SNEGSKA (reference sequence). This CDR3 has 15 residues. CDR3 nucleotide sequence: TGCAGTGCTAGATCCACTAGCGGGGGGACCTACGAGCAGTACTTC. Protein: CSARSTSGGTYEQYF.

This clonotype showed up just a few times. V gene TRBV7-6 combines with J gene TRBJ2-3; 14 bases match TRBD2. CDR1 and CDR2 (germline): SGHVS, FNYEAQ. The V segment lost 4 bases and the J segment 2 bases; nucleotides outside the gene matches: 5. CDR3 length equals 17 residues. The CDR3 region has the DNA TGTGCCAGCAGCTCCGGACTAGCGGGGGGTTACACAGATACGCAGTATTTT. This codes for CASSSGLAGGYTDTQYF.

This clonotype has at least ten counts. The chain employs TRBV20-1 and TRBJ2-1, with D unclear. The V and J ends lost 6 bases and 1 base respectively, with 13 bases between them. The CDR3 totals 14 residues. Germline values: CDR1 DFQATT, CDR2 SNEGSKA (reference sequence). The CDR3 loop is CSAPKGISYNEQFF. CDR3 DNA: TGCAGTGCCCCGAAAGGGATTTCCTACAATGAGCAGTTCTTC.

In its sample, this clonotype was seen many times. The CDR3 here is CASSPGLAEAFF. CDR3 DNA: TGTGCCAGCAGCCCTGGCTTGGCTGAAGCTTTCTTT. This chain joins TRBV5-5 and TRBJ1-1; D is undetermined. V gave up 4 bases and J gave up 6 bases, with 10 bases separating them. This CDR3 has 12 residues. Per germline, CDR1 SGHKS and CDR2 YYEKEE (reference sequence).

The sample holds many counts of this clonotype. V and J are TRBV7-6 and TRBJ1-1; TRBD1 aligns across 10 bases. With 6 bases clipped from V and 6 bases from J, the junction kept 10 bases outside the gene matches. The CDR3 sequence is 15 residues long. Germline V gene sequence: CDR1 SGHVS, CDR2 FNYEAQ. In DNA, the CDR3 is TGTGCCAGCAGGAGGACAACAGGACAGGGGGCTGAAGCTTTCTTT. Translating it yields CASRRTTGQGAEAFF.

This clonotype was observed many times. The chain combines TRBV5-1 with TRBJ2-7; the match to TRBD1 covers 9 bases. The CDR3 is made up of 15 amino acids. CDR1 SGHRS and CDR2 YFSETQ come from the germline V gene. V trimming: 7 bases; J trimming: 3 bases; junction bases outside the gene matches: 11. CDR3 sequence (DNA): TGCGCCAGCCACCCGACAGGGGGTCCTGGCTACGAGCAGTACTTC. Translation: CASHPTGGPGYEQYF.

The CDR3: CASTDTTGEGGEQYF. The CDR3 coding sequence is TGTGCCAGTACCGATACTACGGGAGAGGGTGGCGAGCAGTACTTC. The chain couples TRBV19 to TRBJ2-7; D perhaps matches TRBD2 (6 bases). This CDR3 spans 15 amino acids. Germline lookup yields CDR1 LNHDA and CDR2 SQIVND (reference sequence). Trimming pared 7 bases from V and 6 bases from J, leaving 22 bases between.

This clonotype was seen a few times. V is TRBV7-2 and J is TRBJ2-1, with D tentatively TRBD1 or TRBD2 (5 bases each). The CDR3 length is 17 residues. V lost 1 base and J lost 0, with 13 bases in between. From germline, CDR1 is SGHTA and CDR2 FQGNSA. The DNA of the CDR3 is TGTGCCAGCAGCTTAGTTCGGCCAGGGAGCTCCTACAATGAGCAGTTCTTC. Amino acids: CASSLVRPGSSYNEQFF.

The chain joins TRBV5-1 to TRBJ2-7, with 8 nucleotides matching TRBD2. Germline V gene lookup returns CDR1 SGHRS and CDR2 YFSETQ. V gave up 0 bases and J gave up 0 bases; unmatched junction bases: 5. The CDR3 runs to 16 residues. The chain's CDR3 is CASSLAGGAGSYEQYF. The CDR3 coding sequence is TGCGCCAGCAGCTTGGCCGGGGGGGCCGGCTCCTACGAGCAGTACTTC. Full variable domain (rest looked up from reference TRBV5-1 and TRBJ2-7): KAGVTQTPRYLIKTRGQQVTLSCSPISGHRSVSWYQQTPGQGLQFLFEYFSETQRNKGNFPGRFSGRQFSNSRSEMNVSTLELGDSALYLCASSLAGGAGSYEQYFGPGTRLTVT.

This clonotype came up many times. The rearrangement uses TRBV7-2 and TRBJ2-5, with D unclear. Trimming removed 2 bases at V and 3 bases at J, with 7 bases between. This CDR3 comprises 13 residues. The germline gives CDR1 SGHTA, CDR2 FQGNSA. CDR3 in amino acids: CASSLTREETQYF. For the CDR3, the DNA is TGTGCCAGCAGCTTAACTCGTGAAGAGACCCAGTACTTC.

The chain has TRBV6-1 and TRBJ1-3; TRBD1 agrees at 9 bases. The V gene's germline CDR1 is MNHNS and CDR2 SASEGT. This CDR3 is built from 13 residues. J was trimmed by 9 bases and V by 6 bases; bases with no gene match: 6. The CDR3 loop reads CASRTGGFGTIYF. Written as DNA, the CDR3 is TGTGCCAGCAGGACAGGGGGATTTGGCACCATATATTTT.

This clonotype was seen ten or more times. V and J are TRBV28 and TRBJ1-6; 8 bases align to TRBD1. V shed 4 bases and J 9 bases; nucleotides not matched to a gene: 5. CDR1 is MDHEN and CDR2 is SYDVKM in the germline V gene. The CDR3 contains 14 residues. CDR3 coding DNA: TGTGCCAGCAGTTCGGACAGGGAGTTTTCACCCCTCCACTTT. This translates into CASSSDREFSPLHF.

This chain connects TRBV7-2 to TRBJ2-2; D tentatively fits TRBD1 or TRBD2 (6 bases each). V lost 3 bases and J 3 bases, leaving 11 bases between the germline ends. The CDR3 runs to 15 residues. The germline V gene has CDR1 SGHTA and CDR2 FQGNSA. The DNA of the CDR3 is TGTGCCAGCAGCTTCAGGGGAGGATACACCGGGGAGCTGTTTTTT. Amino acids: CASSFRGGYTGELFF. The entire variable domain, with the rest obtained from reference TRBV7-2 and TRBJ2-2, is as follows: GAGVSQSPSNKVTEKGKDVELRCDPISGHTALYWYRQSLGQGLEFLIYFQGNSAPDKSGLPSDRFSAERTGGSVSTLTIQRTQQEDSAVYLCASSFRGGYTGELFFGEGSRLTVL.

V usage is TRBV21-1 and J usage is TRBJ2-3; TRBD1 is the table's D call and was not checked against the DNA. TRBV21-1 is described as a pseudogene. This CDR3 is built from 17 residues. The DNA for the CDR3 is TGTGCCAGCAGCAAAAACGCGGACAGTCCTAGCACAGATACGCAGTATTTT. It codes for CASSKNADSPSTDTQYF.

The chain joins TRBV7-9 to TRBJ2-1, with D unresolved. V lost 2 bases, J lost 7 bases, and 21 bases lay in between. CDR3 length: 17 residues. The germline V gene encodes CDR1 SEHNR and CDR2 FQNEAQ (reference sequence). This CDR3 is CASSLLPQPFTRNEQFF. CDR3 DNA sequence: TGTGCCAGCAGCTTACTCCCGCAGCCCTTCACTCGGAATGAGCAGTTCTTC.

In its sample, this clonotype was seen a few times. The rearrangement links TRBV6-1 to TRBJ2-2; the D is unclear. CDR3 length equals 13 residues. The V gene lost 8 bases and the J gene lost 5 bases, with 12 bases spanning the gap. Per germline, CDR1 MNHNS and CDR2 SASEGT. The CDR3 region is CASRQWQTGELFF. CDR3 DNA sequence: TGTGCCAGCCGCCAATGGCAGACCGGGGAGCTGTTTTTT.